The clone carrying this T cell receptor beta chain was recorded only once. Antigen unknown. This sample stems from a study of T cell responses to AZD1222 COVID-19 vaccine. In germline, CDR1 is GTSNPN, CDR2 SVGIG (reference sequence). This CDR3 spans 13 amino acids. The junction had 4 bases not matched to a gene; V was cut back by 1 base and J by 11 bases. Sequenced by immunoSEQ multiplex PCR; TCRdb stores in-frame clones only, minus some. This sample has some 70,000 clones, with around 83% found just once. Study-level results: Repertoire sampling happened only post peak T cell response.

J is TRBJ1-6 and V is TRBV30; 8 nucleotides agree with TRBD1. The sequence was collected from an adult in good health. Sequences were derived from peripheral blood, sampled on day 0 of AZD1222 vaccination. CDR3 nucleotide sequence: TGTGCCTGGAGTGAGAGACAGGGGCCACCCCTCCACTTT. It is translated as CAWSERQGPPLHF.